Shown below are 29 T cell receptor beta chains from a single sample sequenced in a study of T-cell memory formation after mild COVID-19. TCRdb re-derived calls from the 5' RACE reads in MiXCR, one entry per CDR3 protein. The sample holds some 130,000 distinct CDR3 sequences, roughly a quarter seen once. Sequenced input: PBMCs or a T cell subset sorted from them (not recorded which). Receptors originate from an adult woman who had mild COVID-19 (a few samples of this study predate the infection). Cell type and time point are not known.

The chain combines TRBV7-9 with TRBJ2-1; the D gene is possibly TRBD1 (6 bases). Germline lookup yields CDR1 SEHNR and CDR2 FQNEAQ (reference sequence). Trimming removed 1 base from V and 5 bases from J, with 18 bases in between. The CDR3 is 17 amino acids. The CDR3 reads CASSLGDMAPTDNEQFF. CDR3 bases: TGTGCCAGCAGCTTAGGGGACATGGCCCCGACGGACAATGAGCAGTTCTTC.

This clonotype was seen more than once but under ten times. This chain joins TRBV6-4 and TRBJ1-1; D is ambiguous. The CDR3 has 13 amino acids. Trimming left V 0 bases short and J 2 bases short, with 4 bases between. Looked up from germline, CDR1 is MRHNA and CDR2 is SNTAGT. Here the CDR3 reads CASSDSENTEAFF. The CDR3 DNA sequence: TGTGCCAGCAGTGACTCGGAAAACACTGAAGCTTTCTTT.

This chain links TRBV5-1 with TRBJ2-1, with D uncertain. V was pared by 0 bases and J by 9 bases, with 7 bases between. This CDR3 contains 12 residues. Germline V gene data show CDR1 as SGHRS and CDR2 as YFSETQ. The CDR3 sequence is CASSLDRVEQFF. DNA of the CDR3: TGCGCCAGCAGCTTGGACCGGGTTGAGCAGTTCTTC. The complete variable domain, with remaining parts taken from reference TRBV5-1 and TRBJ2-1, reads KAGVTQTPRYLIKTRGQQVTLSCSPISGHRSVSWYQQTPGQGLQFLFEYFSETQRNKGNFPGRFSGRQFSNSRSEMNVSTLELGDSALYLCASSLDRVEQFFGPGTRLTVL.

The V call is TRBV29-1, the J call TRBJ2-7; 12 bases are shared with TRBD1. Germline CDR1 and CDR2: SQVTM and ANQGSEA. The CDR3 sequence is 17 residues long. V trimming: 6 bases; J trimming: 4 bases; junction bases outside the gene matches: 16. Here the CDR3 DNA reads TGCAGCGTGATCAATAGACCCGGGACAGGGGGCGTATACGAGCAGTACTTC. As protein: CSVINRPGTGGVYEQYF.

This clonotype came up a few times. The V gene is TRBV4-3, the J gene TRBJ1-4; no clear D gene. CDR1 and CDR2 from the germline V gene are LGHNA and YSLEER. The CDR3 consists of 15 residues. V was shortened by 1 base and J by 3 bases, with 9 bases between the two germline ends. This CDR3 is CASSQVGSSNEKLFF. The CDR3 DNA reads TGCGCCAGCAGCCAAGTGGGGTCCTCTAATGAAAAACTGTTTTTT.

J is TRBJ2-3 and V is TRBV7-8, with TRBD2 identical over 11 bases. CDR1 is SGHVS, CDR2 FQNEAQ, per germline. The CDR3 has 19 residues. V lost 4 bases and J lost 6; bases outside the gene matches: 18. CDR3 sequence reads: CASSWDGSGRATKTDTQYF. DNA of the CDR3: TGTGCCAGCAGCTGGGATGGTAGCGGGAGGGCCACCAAAACGGATACGCAGTATTTT. The whole variable domain, filled in from reference TRBV7-8 and TRBJ2-3, reads GAGVSQSPRYKVAKRGQDVALRCDPISGHVSLFWYQQALGQGPEFLTYFQNEAQLDKSGLPSDRFFAERPEGSVSTLKIQRTQQEDSAVYLCASSWDGSGRATKTDTQYFGPGTRLTVL.

The V gene is TRBV7-9, the J gene TRBJ2-4; 9 bases fit TRBD1. After removal of 5 bases from V and 0 bases from J, the junction contained 14 bases not matched to a gene. Germline V CDR1 and CDR2: SEHNR, FQNEAQ (reference sequence). The CDR3 is 19 residues long. CDR3 in DNA: TGTGCCAGCAGCCCGCGGACAGGGGCGGTCGCTTTAGCCAAAAACATTCAGTACTTC. Amino acid sequence: CASSPRTGAVALAKNIQYF. Based on the CDR3 plus reference TRBV7-9 and TRBJ2-4, the full variable domain is DTGVSQNPRHKITKRGQNVTFRCDPISEHNRLYWYRQTLGQGPEFLTYFQNEAQLEKSRLLSDRFSAERPKGSFSTLEIQRTEQGDSAMYLCASSPRTGAVALAKNIQYFGAGTRLSVL.

The J gene is TRBJ2-5, the V gene TRBV13; D not resolved. Trimming took off 4 bases at V and 5 bases at J, with 11 bases between the two ends. This CDR3 region has 13 residues. The germline V gene has CDR1 PRHDT and CDR2 FYEKMQ (reference sequence). CDR3 coding DNA: TGTGCCAGCAGCTCACCCGACGATGAGACCCAGTACTTC. Protein sequence: CASSSPDDETQYF.

The chain couples TRBV5-6 to TRBJ2-3; TRBD1 aligns across 10 bases. In germline, CDR1 is SGHDT, CDR2 YYEEEE. With V trimmed by 2 bases and J by 3 bases, 6 bases remained unmatched. The CDR3 consists of 16 residues. CDR3 sequence (DNA): TGTGCCAGCAGCTTCGGGACAGGGGTCAGGACAGATACGCAGTATTTT. Residues: CASSFGTGVRTDTQYF.

This clonotype turned up a few times. The chain carries TRBV20-1 and TRBJ1-2; D remains ambiguous. Trimming took 3 bases from V and 8 from J, leaving 10 bases between them. CDR1 and CDR2 (germline): DFQATT, SNEGSKA (reference sequence). CDR3 length equals 11 residues. The CDR3 coding sequence is TGCAGTGCTAGGGGCCCCAGCGGCTACACCTTC. It encodes CSARGPSGYTF.

This rearrangement joins TRBV7-9 to TRBJ2-7, with D unresolved. Germline assignment: CDR1 SEHNR and CDR2 FQNEAQ (reference sequence). The CDR3 is 14 residues long. The V end lost 6 bases, the J end lost 3 bases, and 15 bases lay between the germline ends. CDR3 coding DNA: TGTGCCAGCAGTCCCCCGAGGATCTACTACGAGCAGTACTTC. The encoded protein is CASSPPRIYYEQYF.

This clonotype was observed a few times. The chain couples TRBV6-2 or TRBV6-3 to TRBJ1-1; D not resolved. The germline gives CDR1 MNHEY, CDR2 SVGEGT. V was shortened by 2 bases and J by 0 bases, with 7 bases between the two germline ends. There are 14 residues in the CDR3. The CDR3, as DNA: TGTGCCAGCAGTTACGCCCTTGTGAACACTGAAGCTTTCTTT. Amino acids: CASSYALVNTEAFF.

The table lists this clonotype with a few counts. The chain combines TRBV9 with TRBJ2-3, with D unresolved. Germline values: CDR1 SGDLS, CDR2 YYNGEE. Between the trimmed V and J ends, which lost 0 bases and 4 bases, there was a span of 6 bases. The CDR3 is made up of 13 amino acids. The CDR3 protein is CASSVGWADTQYF. The CDR3 DNA is TGTGCCAGCAGCGTAGGATGGGCAGATACGCAGTATTTT.

V gene TRBV6-6 combines with J gene TRBJ2-3; 10 bases are a match to TRBD2. Germline CDR1 and CDR2: MNHNY and SVGAGI (reference sequence). V gave up 0 bases and J gave up 2 bases; unmatched junction bases: 8. The CDR3 sequence is 18 residues long. CDR3 amino acids: CASSYSQREGPITDTQYF. CDR3 bases: TGTGCCAGCAGTTACTCGCAGCGGGAGGGACCGATCACAGATACGCAGTATTTT.

This chain links TRBV12-3 or TRBV12-4 with TRBJ1-2; 7 nucleotides line up with TRBD1. Unmatched junction bases numbered 9, after V lost 5 bases and J lost 6 bases. The length of the CDR3 is 14 residues. The CDR3: CASSPTQGMDGYTF. The CDR3 DNA reads TGTGCCAGCAGTCCGACACAGGGGATGGATGGCTACACCTTC.

The chain couples TRBV30 to TRBJ2-6; TRBD1 matches 10 bases. The V gene end was trimmed by 5 bases and the J gene end by 3 bases; junction bases not matched to a gene: 1. This CDR3 region has 14 residues. Germline assignment: CDR1 GTSNPN and CDR2 SVGIG (reference sequence). The CDR3 DNA reads as TGTGCCTGGGGACAGGGGGTTGGGGCCAACGTCCTGACTTTC. Translation gives CAWGQGVGANVLTF.

CDR3 bases: TGTGCCAGCAGTCACATCGTGGGTAGCGGGAGAGGAACCTACGAGCAGTACTTC. Translating it yields CASSHIVGSGRGTYEQYF. V gene TRBV27 combines with J gene TRBJ2-7; 9 bases are a match to TRBD2. V shed 5 bases, J shed 2 bases, and the junction held 16 bases outside the gene matches. Germline V gene lookup returns CDR1 MNHEY and CDR2 SMNVEV (reference sequence). The CDR3 contains 18 residues.

This clonotype was seen a few times. The chain couples TRBV29-1 to TRBJ2-1, with D maybe TRBD1 (6 bases). V was shortened by 7 bases and J by 3 bases, with 10 bases between the two germline ends. The CDR3 runs to 12 residues. Germline V gene lookup returns CDR1 SQVTM and CDR2 ANQGSEA. CDR3 residues: CSGEDSYNEQFF. As DNA, the CDR3 is TGCAGCGGCGAGGACAGCTACAATGAGCAGTTCTTC.

The CDR3 nucleotides are TGTGCCAGCAGCCAGGACAGGGGGCACACCGGGGAGCTGTTTTTT. Its translation is CASSQDRGHTGELFF. The chain carries TRBV7-2 and TRBJ2-2, with 11 positions matching TRBD1. The germline gives CDR1 SGHTA, CDR2 FQGNSA. V trimming: 5 bases; J trimming: 3 bases; junction bases outside the gene matches: 2. The CDR3 is 15 residues long.

V is TRBV7-6 and J is TRBJ2-5; D is ambiguous. CDR3 size: 14 residues. Trimming removed 3 bases from V and 5 bases from J, with 13 bases in between. CDR1 SGHVS and CDR2 FNYEAQ come from the germline V gene. CDR3 protein: CASSFRPIWETQYF. Written as DNA, the CDR3 is TGTGCCAGCAGCTTCCGACCAATTTGGGAGACCCAGTACTTC.

The chain joins TRBV7-8 to TRBJ1-1; D is uncertain. Germline CDR1 and CDR2: SGHVS and FQNEAQ. The CDR3 spans 15 residues. Deletions cut 2 bases from V and 0 bases from J, with 10 bases between. CDR3 amino acids: CASSLKLGMNTEAFF. The CDR3 bases are TGTGCCAGCAGCTTAAAGCTGGGGATGAACACTGAAGCTTTCTTT.

V usage is TRBV4-1 and J usage is TRBJ2-7; 8 bases match TRBD2. The CDR3 has 14 amino acids. Germline V gene lookup returns CDR1 MGHRA and CDR2 YSYEKL. V shed 7 bases and J 2 bases; nucleotides not matched to a gene: 7. The CDR3 spells CASKKAGAAYEQYF. As DNA, the CDR3 is TGCGCCAGCAAAAAAGCGGGGGCCGCCTACGAGCAGTACTTC.

This clonotype was counted a few times. The genes are TRBV5-6 and TRBJ1-5; D might be TRBD1 (6 bases). The CDR3 has 15 residues. Germline loops: CDR1 SGHDT, CDR2 YYEEEE. The V gene lost 1 base and the J gene lost 7 bases, with 15 bases spanning the gap. The chain's CDR3 is CASSLMIQGIQPQHF. In DNA, the CDR3 is TGTGCCAGCAGCTTGATGATCCAGGGGATCCAGCCCCAGCATTTT. Filled out from reference TRBV5-6 and TRBJ1-5, the complete variable domain reads DAGVTQSPTHLIKTRGQQVTLRCSPKSGHDTVSWYQQALGQGPQFIFQYYEEEERQRGNFPDRFSGHQFPNYSSELNVNALLLGDSALYLCASSLMIQGIQPQHFGDGTRLSIL.

The chain combines TRBV5-5 with TRBJ1-2, with D possibly TRBD1 on 5 matching bases. V dropped 0 bases and J dropped 8 bases, with 11 bases sitting between them. Germline assignment: CDR1 SGHKS and CDR2 YYEKEE (reference sequence). The CDR3 is made up of 13 amino acids. This CDR3 is CASSLGLGAGYTF. CDR3 DNA: TGTGCCAGCAGCTTGGGGCTTGGGGCCGGCTACACCTTC.

The chain joins TRBV6-5 to TRBJ1-3; D gene ambiguous. Trimming pared 3 bases from V and 2 bases from J, leaving 11 bases between. CDR1 and CDR2 (germline): MNHEY, SVGAGI. This CDR3 region has 15 residues. In nucleotides, the CDR3 is TGTGCCAGCAGTTATTCGCCTAGCCCTGGAAACACCATATATTTT. The encoded protein is CASSYSPSPGNTIYF.

The CDR3 loop is CASTWGKNTEAFF. DNA for the CDR3: TGTGCCAGCACCTGGGGAAAAAACACTGAAGCTTTCTTT. The V and J genes are TRBV9 and TRBJ1-1, with D hard to call. Germline CDR1 SGDLS, CDR2 YYNGEE. V lost 6 bases to trimming and J lost 2 bases, with 11 bases between them. This CDR3 has 13 residues.

The chain carries TRBV27 and TRBJ2-7; D not resolved. CDR1 MNHEY and CDR2 SMNVEV come from the germline V gene (reference sequence). This CDR3 has 15 residues. V was shortened by 6 bases and J by 3 bases, with 18 bases between the two germline ends. CDR3: CASRTFEEIGYEQYF. The DNA of the CDR3 is TGTGCCAGCAGAACCTTTGAAGAGATCGGCTACGAGCAGTACTTC.

The chain joins TRBV7-9 to TRBJ2-7; TRBD1 or TRBD2 may be the D gene (5 bases each). CDR1 is SEHNR, CDR2 FQNEAQ, per germline (reference sequence). The CDR3 is 16 residues long. With 5 bases removed from V and 5 bases from J, the gap between germline ends came to 22 bases. The CDR3 sequence is CASSPRRGAGFDEQYF. DNA of the CDR3: TGTGCCAGCAGCCCCCGCCGAGGGGCAGGGTTCGACGAGCAGTACTTC.

This clonotype was counted a few times. The DNA for the CDR3 is TGCAGCGTTGGGGGTGGGGATAACTATGGCTACACCTTC. Protein product: CSVGGGDNYGYTF. The rearrangement links TRBV29-1 to TRBJ1-2; D is ambiguous. Germline V gene lookup returns CDR1 SQVTM and CDR2 ANQGSEA. V was shortened by 4 bases and J by 1 base, with 10 bases between the two germline ends. The CDR3 is made up of 13 amino acids.